This T cell receptor beta chain was sequenced for a study of T cell responses to AZD1222 COVID-19 vaccine. Study-wide context: Second doses at about 4 or about 12 weeks were pooled.

Using immunoSEQ multiplex PCR, the repertoire was profiled, and TCRdb retains in-frame clones only, with some absent. The sample contains around 150,000 clones, about 90% of which appear only once. On this clone itself: What it recognizes is unknown.

Points from the study as a whole: Donors in the cohort were predominantly white British and more often female, and clonal diversity was possibly underestimated. All repertoire sampling was performed exclusively after the peak T cell response. Only a handful of AZD1222 recipients, roughly six in all, had baseline seropositivity.

The sequence was obtained from an adult in good health. The source was peripheral blood, collected on day 0 of AZD1222 vaccination.

The CDR3 DNA sequence: TGTGCCAGCAGCTTAGAGGGGCTCACAGATACGCAGTATTTT. This sequence encodes CASSLEGLTDTQYF. This sequence joins TRBV7-3 and TRBJ2-3; the D call may be TRBD1 or TRBD2 (5 bases each). The CDR3 is 14 residues long. V lost 2 bases to trimming and J lost 2 bases, with 8 bases between them. Germline V gives CDR1 SGHTA, CDR2 FQGTGA.